This T cell receptor (beta chain) was sequenced in a study of blood T cell repertoires in COVID-19. Germline V gene lookup returns CDR1 KGHSY and CDR2 FQNENV. V shed 2 bases and J shed 6 bases, with 11 bases lying between them. This CDR3 is built from 14 residues. This clone turned up a few times. TCRdb's table, derived via immunoSEQ multiplex PCR, lists solely in-frame clones and lacks some. The sample carries tens of thousands of clones, roughly nine tenths recorded once. Input material: peripheral blood. The receptor's source is a man between 45 and 60 years old with acute or convalescent COVID-19. The genes are TRBV16 and TRBJ1-5; the D gene is possibly TRBD1 (5 bases). CDR3 protein: CASSQGVGGQPQHF. CDR3 bases: TGTGCCAGCAGCCAAGGGGTCGGGGGTCAGCCCCAGCATTTT. The full variable domain, with the rest looked up from reference TRBV16 and TRBJ1-5, is GEEVAQTPKHLVRGEGQKAKLYCAPIKGHSYVFWYQQVLKNEFKFLISFQNENVFDETGMPKERFSAKCLPNSPCSLEIQATKLEDSAVYFCASSQGVGGQPQHFGDGTRLSIL.